The 25 T cell receptor beta chains below were found in one sample sequenced in a study of radiotherapy plus CTLA-4 blockade in lung cancer. TCRdb's table, derived via immunoSEQ multiplex PCR, lists solely in-frame clones and lacks some. The sample has tens of thousands of clones; about four fifths are singletons. The material was peripheral blood, obtained from a patient treated with radiotherapy plus ipilimumab. The receptors were gathered from a human donor with non-small cell lung cancer who had a partial response to radiotherapy plus ipilimumab. Some clones in this sample may be carry-over from other donors' samples.

The chain is built from TRBV15 and TRBJ1-4; D uncertain. The CDR3 runs to 15 residues. The germline CDR1 and CDR2 sequences are LNHNV and YYDKDF (reference sequence). V was trimmed by 0 bases and J by 0 bases, leaving 5 bases between them. CDR3 sequence reads: CATSRDITTNEKLFF. The CDR3 DNA reads TGTGCCACCAGCAGAGATATTACAACTAATGAAAAACTGTTTTTT.

J is TRBJ2-7 and V is TRBV7-2; 7 nucleotides line up with TRBD2. The ends lost 1 base at V and 3 bases at J; junction bases unmatched: 6. This CDR3 spans 15 amino acids. Germline CDR1 reads SGHTA; CDR2 reads FQGNSA. CDR3 sequence: CASSLGVGTNYEQYF. DNA for the CDR3: TGTGCCAGCAGCTTAGGCGTCGGGACTAACTACGAGCAGTACTTC.

The V gene is TRBV18, the J gene TRBJ2-4; D is perhaps TRBD1 (7 bases). This CDR3 comprises 16 residues. The ends were cut back, 6 bases at V and 6 bases at J, with 21 bases in the middle. Germline values: CDR1 KGHSH, CDR2 LQKENI. CDR3 in amino acids: CASSQGANRGGNIQYF. The DNA for the CDR3 is TGTGCCAGCTCTCAAGGGGCCAACAGGGGAGGAAACATTCAGTACTTC.

This clone was observed a single time. The rearrangement joins TRBV18 to TRBJ1-4; 10 bases are a match to TRBD1. The CDR3 is 18 amino acids. Germline V gene data show CDR1 as KGHSH and CDR2 as LQKENI. V lost 6 bases and J lost 3; bases outside the gene matches: 13. Written as DNA, the CDR3 is TGTGCCAGCTCCCCGGATCCGGGACAGGGGTTCTCTAATGAAAAACTGTTTTTT. It specifies CASSPDPGQGFSNEKLFF.

The chain joins TRBV6-1 to TRBJ2-3; D remains unclear. The CDR3 is made up of 15 amino acids. CDR1 MNHNS and CDR2 SASEGT come from the germline V gene. Trimming shortened V by 6 bases and J by 0 bases, and 13 bases separated the two germline ends. In DNA form, the CDR3 reads TGTGCCAGCAGGGTCCGGAGAGCTAGCACAGATACGCAGTATTTT. Residues: CASRVRRASTDTQYF.

The chain joins TRBV19 to TRBJ1-5; D possibly corresponds to TRBD1 (5 bases). Trimming removed 6 bases from V and 3 bases from J, with 15 bases in between. Germline lookup yields CDR1 LNHDA and CDR2 SQIVND (reference sequence). CDR3 size: 15 residues. CDR3 nucleotide sequence: TGTGCCAGTAGCCCGAGGACATGGGACAATCAGCCCCAGCATTTT. Translated: CASSPRTWDNQPQHF. The full variable domain, its missing parts supplied by reference TRBV19 and TRBJ1-5, is DGGITQSPKYLFRKEGQNVTLSCEQNLNHDAMYWYRQDPGQGLRLIYYSQIVNDFQKGDIAEGYSVSREKKESFPLTVTSAQKNPTAFYLCASSPRTWDNQPQHFGDGTRLSIL.

The chain carries TRBV2 and TRBJ2-1; 7 bases line up with TRBD2. Germline CDR1 and CDR2: SNHLY and FYNNEI. Germline trimming cut 6 bases from V and 8 bases from J; bases unmatched to any gene: 10. This CDR3 region has 14 residues. The CDR3 DNA is TGTGCCAGCAGAGTAGGACTAGGTAGAGATGAGCAGTTCTTC. Amino acid sequence: CASRVGLGRDEQFF.

The J gene is TRBJ2-7, the V gene TRBV7-2; 7 bases are a match to TRBD1. J was trimmed by 3 bases and V by 7 bases; bases with no gene match: 9. The CDR3 has 14 residues. Germline assignment: CDR1 SGHTA and CDR2 FQGNSA. The DNA of the CDR3 is TGTGCCAGCACCATGCCGGGACAGAGCTACGAGCAGTACTTC. Its protein product is CASTMPGQSYEQYF.

V and J are TRBV5-1 and TRBJ2-2; D is uncertain. CDR3 length equals 15 residues. The V gene lost 4 bases and the J gene lost 1 base, with 11 bases spanning the gap. Germline CDR1 reads SGHRS; CDR2 reads YFSETQ. The CDR3 region has the DNA TGCGCCAGCAGCCAATACGACTGGAACACCGGGGAGCTGTTTTTT. It yields the protein CASSQYDWNTGELFF.

The rearrangement links TRBV28 to TRBJ2-3; 7 nucleotides agree with TRBD2. Germline assignment: CDR1 MDHEN and CDR2 SYDVKM. This CDR3 comprises 15 residues. V dropped 2 bases and J dropped 2; count of bases not matched to a gene: 4. DNA of the CDR3: TGTGCCAGCAGTTTAGCGGGGGACCTCACAGATACGCAGTATTTT. Translation gives CASSLAGDLTDTQYF.

The rearrangement uses TRBV19 and TRBJ1-1; TRBD1 matches 7 bases. The CDR3 loop spans 16 amino acids. Germline V gene lookup returns CDR1 LNHDA and CDR2 SQIVND (reference sequence). The V gene end was trimmed by 4 bases and the J gene end by 0 bases; junction bases not matched to a gene: 8. In nucleotides, the CDR3 is TGTGCCAGTAGTAAAGGGGGCGGCGGTATGAACACTGAAGCTTTCTTT. Its translation is CASSKGGGGMNTEAFF. Together with reference TRBV19 and TRBJ1-1, the CDR3 gives the full variable domain: DGGITQSPKYLFRKEGQNVTLSCEQNLNHDAMYWYRQDPGQGLRLIYYSQIVNDFQKGDIAEGYSVSREKKESFPLTVTSAQKNPTAFYLCASSKGGGGMNTEAFFGQGTRLTVV.

The DNA for the CDR3 is TGTGCCAGCAGTTTATTGGCAACGGCGGTTGGAGAGCAGTACTTC. Amino acids: CASSLLATAVGEQYF. The chain recombines TRBV28 with TRBJ2-7, with D hard to call. With 1 base removed from V and 7 bases from J, the gap between germline ends came to 17 bases. This CDR3 has 15 residues. Germline lookup yields CDR1 MDHEN and CDR2 SYDVKM.

The chain joins TRBV5-1 to TRBJ1-2, with unresolved D. V lost 0 bases and J lost 0, with 9 bases in between. The germline V gene encodes CDR1 SGHRS and CDR2 YFSETQ. The CDR3 sequence is 15 residues long. The CDR3: CASSLEAVANYGYTF. CDR3 sequence (DNA): TGCGCCAGCAGCTTGGAAGCGGTAGCTAACTATGGCTACACCTTC.

The J gene is TRBJ1-1, the V gene TRBV27, with D unclear. CDR1 and CDR2 from the germline V gene are MNHEY and SMNVEV (reference sequence). Trimming removed 1 base at V and 2 bases at J, with 8 bases between. The CDR3 sequence is 14 residues long. Here the CDR3 reads CASSLFRQNTEAFF. The CDR3 DNA is TGTGCCAGCAGTTTATTCCGACAAAACACTGAAGCTTTCTTT.

The chain recombines TRBV11-3 with TRBJ2-5, with D possibly being TRBD1 (5 bases). The V gene lost 5 bases and the J gene lost 1 base, with 11 bases spanning the gap. The CDR3 sequence is 14 residues long. CDR1 and CDR2 (germline): SGHNT, YENEEA. In DNA, the CDR3 is TGTGCCAGCAGCCTCGGCAGGGCCCAAGAGACCCAGTACTTC. Protein product: CASSLGRAQETQYF. Supplemented by reference TRBV11-3 and TRBJ2-5, the full variable domain reads EAGVVQSPRYKIIEKKQPVAFWCNPISGHNTLYWYLQNLGQGPELLIRYENEEAVDDSQLPKDRFSAERLKGVDSTLKIQPAELGDSAVYLCASSLGRAQETQYFGPGTRLLVL.

The chain has TRBV29-1 and TRBJ2-5; TRBD2 agrees at 7 bases. Germline trimming cut 6 bases from V and 7 bases from J; bases unmatched to any gene: 11. Germline-derived CDR1 and CDR2 are SQVTM and ANQGSEA. This CDR3 comprises 13 residues. CDR3 in amino acids: CSVRDGGGWTQYF. As DNA, the CDR3 is TGCAGCGTCCGTGATGGCGGGGGTTGGACCCAGTACTTC.

This chain connects TRBV11-3 to TRBJ2-5; TRBD2 agrees at 8 bases. The CDR3 loop spans 14 amino acids. CDR1 is SGHNT, CDR2 YENEEA, per germline. V lost 5 bases, J lost 4 bases, and 6 bases stayed unmatched. This CDR3 reads CASSPGGASETQYF. CDR3 DNA: TGTGCCAGCAGCCCCGGGGGGGCGTCAGAGACCCAGTACTTC.

The chain links TRBV20-1 to TRBJ1-1; tentative D call: TRBD1 (5 bases). From germline, CDR1 is DFQATT and CDR2 SNEGSKA (reference sequence). The CDR3 has 11 residues. Trimming pared 2 bases from V and 9 bases from J, leaving 10 bases between. The CDR3 loop reads CSARRGSQAFF. The CDR3, as DNA: TGCAGTGCTAGACGGGGGTCTCAAGCTTTCTTT.

This clone was seen more than once but under ten times. The genes are TRBV7-9 and TRBJ1-4, with 10 bases that match TRBD1. V gave up 3 bases and J gave up 6 bases; unmatched junction bases: 7. CDR3 size: 16 residues. Germline assignment: CDR1 SEHNR and CDR2 FQNEAQ (reference sequence). The CDR3 spells CASSFIPGQGYEKLFF. CDR3 coding DNA: TGTGCCAGCAGCTTCATACCGGGACAGGGGTATGAAAAACTGTTTTTT.

The chain combines TRBV29-1 with TRBJ1-3, with 10 positions matching TRBD1. The CDR3 runs 14 residues. Germline V gives CDR1 SQVTM, CDR2 ANQGSEA. Losses at the gene ends were 4 bases for V and 3 bases for J; bases not matched to a gene: 3. CDR3: CSVGDRGRGNTIYF. CDR3 nucleotide sequence: TGCAGCGTTGGCGACAGGGGGCGTGGAAACACCATATATTTT.

This clone was seen more than once but under ten times. The genes are TRBV4-3 and TRBJ2-1; maybe TRBD2 (6 bases). In germline, CDR1 is LGHNA, CDR2 YSLEER. This CDR3 has 16 residues. With 8 bases removed from V and 0 bases from J, the gap between germline ends came to 17 bases. Here the CDR3 DNA reads TGCGCCAGCGCATTGTCCGGACTAACCTCCTACAATGAGCAGTTCTTC. It translates to CASALSGLTSYNEQFF.

J is TRBJ2-7 and V is TRBV7-9; 9 nucleotides line up with TRBD1. Trimming removed 5 bases from V and 3 bases from J; junction bases left unmatched: 8. This CDR3 is 15 amino acids long. From germline, CDR1 is SEHNR and CDR2 FQNEAQ (reference sequence). The CDR3, as DNA: TGTGCCAGCAGCCCCCCTCCGGGACAGGGCTACGAGCAGTACTTC. This codes for CASSPPPGQGYEQYF.

The CDR3 sequence is CASSGQGYGYTF. The CDR3 nucleotides are TGTGCCAGCAGTGGGCAGGGCTATGGCTACACCTTC. The chain joins TRBV6-1 to TRBJ1-2, with D maybe TRBD1 (5 bases). Germline assignment: CDR1 MNHNS and CDR2 SASEGT. The CDR3 runs 12 residues. V was clipped by 4 bases and J by 4 bases, with 7 bases between them.

About this clone: Other DNA sequences in this sample translate to the same CDR3. The chain couples TRBV5-6 to TRBJ2-1; 10 nucleotides agree with TRBD2. The CDR3 has 15 residues. CDR1 SGHDT and CDR2 YYEEEE come from the germline V gene. V lost 2 bases to trimming and J lost 6 bases; unmatched junction nucleotides: 5. In nucleotides, the CDR3 is TGTGCCAGCAGCTTAGCGGGAGGGCCTGGCAATGAGCAGTTCTTC. This encodes CASSLAGGPGNEQFF. Combining the CDR3 with reference TRBV5-6 and TRBJ2-1 gives the whole variable domain DAGVTQSPTHLIKTRGQQVTLRCSPKSGHDTVSWYQQALGQGPQFIFQYYEEEERQRGNFPDRFSGHQFPNYSSELNVNALLLGDSALYLCASSLAGGPGNEQFFGPGTRLTVL.

The V gene is TRBV5-4, the J gene TRBJ2-3, with D perhaps TRBD2 (5 bases). The germline V and J ends were trimmed by 2 bases and 2 bases, with 9 bases remaining between them. The germline V gene has CDR1 SGHNT and CDR2 YYREEE (reference sequence). The CDR3 extends over 14 amino acids. The chain's CDR3 is CASSFGESTDTQYF. Here the CDR3 DNA reads TGTGCCAGCAGCTTCGGGGAGTCCACAGATACGCAGTATTTT.